The 18 T cell receptor beta chains below come from one sample, sequenced in a study of cytomegalovirus exposure and HLA in healthy donors. PCR employed 60 Vbeta and 13 Jbeta primers. Sequenced by immunoSEQ multiplex PCR; TCRdb stores in-frame clones only, minus some. Found here are tens of thousands of clones, roughly two thirds of them singletons; the top ten hold 5.4%. The sequencing input was PBMCs. These receptors were obtained from a man aged 45-60 years in good health and CMV-seronegative.

The chain couples TRBV5-1 to TRBJ2-5, with 9 bases lining up with TRBD1. The end of the DNA aligns better with TRBJ2-7, so the J call may be wrong. The germline CDR1 and CDR2 sequences are SGHRS and YFSETQ. This CDR3 is built from 15 residues. The chain's CDR3 is CASSPTGGLSYEQYF. CDR3 in DNA: TGCGCCAGCAGCCCGACAGGGGGATTGTCCTACGAGCAGTACTTC.

Remarks on this clone: Different DNA sequences within this sample yield the same CDR3. V gene TRBV7-9 combines with J gene TRBJ2-1, with D possibly matching TRBD2 (5 bases). CDR1 and CDR2 from the germline V gene are SEHNR and FQNEAQ (reference sequence). The V end lost 3 bases, the J end lost 0 bases, and 6 bases lay between the germline ends. The length of the CDR3 is 14 residues. The CDR3 DNA is TGTGCCAGCAGCTTGGCGGGCTCCTACAATGAGCAGTTCTTC. Translation gives CASSLAGSYNEQFF.

This chain joins TRBV27 and TRBJ2-7; TRBD2 aligns across 11 bases. This CDR3 is 15 amino acids long. The V gene's germline CDR1 is MNHEY and CDR2 SMNVEV (reference sequence). V lost 4 bases and J lost 2; bases outside the gene matches: 4. The CDR3 nucleotides are TGTGCCAGCAGTTCCCCGGGACTAGCGGCCTACGAGCAGTACTTC. This encodes CASSSPGLAAYEQYF.

The chain carries TRBV7-2 and TRBJ2-5; D might be TRBD2 (5 bases). Germline CDR1 and CDR2: SGHTA and FQGNSA. The CDR3 contains 16 residues. V gave up 1 base and J gave up 2 bases, with 14 bases separating them. CDR3 amino acids: CASSLGLSSGQETQYF. In DNA form, the CDR3 reads TGTGCCAGCAGCTTAGGGCTCAGTTCGGGACAAGAGACCCAGTACTTC.

The chain joins TRBV5-1 to TRBJ2-6; TRBD1 is a possible D gene (5 bases). The V end lost 0 bases, the J end lost 3 bases, and 16 bases lay between the germline ends. Germline CDR1 and CDR2: SGHRS and YFSETQ. The CDR3 has 18 residues. CDR3 bases: TGCGCCAGCAGCTTGGCCCGCCAGGGTATGGGTGGGGCCAACGTCCTGACTTTC. Its translation is CASSLARQGMGGANVLTF.

This CDR3 is CASTSGTSNEKLFF. DNA for the CDR3: TGTGCCAGCACCTCCGGGACAAGTAATGAAAAACTGTTTTTT. The chain has TRBV6-1 and TRBJ1-4, with D possibly matching TRBD1 (6 bases). Looked up from germline, CDR1 is MNHNS and CDR2 is SASEGT. Trimming cost V 7 bases and J 4 bases, with 13 bases left between them. The CDR3 runs 14 residues.

CDR3 in DNA: TGCAGCGTTGAGGCTGTCTTCGCTGAAGCTTTCTTT. This codes for CSVEAVFAEAFF. The gene calls are TRBV29-1 and TRBJ1-1, with D hard to call. Looked up from germline, CDR1 is SQVTM and CDR2 is ANQGSEA. CDR3 length: 12 residues. Trimming took off 3 bases at V and 6 bases at J, with 11 bases between the two ends.

The genes are TRBV11-3 and TRBJ2-5; 7 bases match TRBD2. This CDR3 comprises 16 residues. The trim removed 0 bases at V and 5 bases at J, leaving 9 bases unmatched. CDR1 is SGHNT and CDR2 is YENEEA in the germline V gene. CDR3 amino acids: CASSLDGGTIPETQYF. The CDR3 DNA reads as TGTGCCAGCAGCTTAGATGGGGGGACTATACCTGAGACCCAGTACTTC.

This rearrangement joins TRBV30 to TRBJ2-5; 7 positions agree with TRBD1. The CDR3 has 14 residues. Germline assignment: CDR1 GTSNPN and CDR2 SVGIG (reference sequence). The V segment lost 4 bases and the J segment 5 bases; nucleotides outside the gene matches: 10. The CDR3 region has the DNA TGTGCCTGGACCCCAGACAGGGTTGGGGAGACCCAGTACTTC. It is translated as CAWTPDRVGETQYF.

The rearrangement links TRBV9 to TRBJ2-7; TRBD1 is a possible D gene (6 bases). This CDR3 is built from 15 residues. V was clipped by 2 bases and J by 5 bases, with 17 bases between them. The germline gives CDR1 SGDLS, CDR2 YYNGEE. The CDR3 here is CASSVQGTLGDEQYF. The CDR3 DNA sequence: TGTGCCAGCAGCGTGCAGGGGACCTTAGGTGACGAGCAGTACTTC.

This chain links TRBV5-4 with TRBJ2-7, with D hard to call. The CDR3 covers 13 residues. Germline assignment: CDR1 SGHNT and CDR2 YYREEE (reference sequence). V lost 0 bases and J lost 3, with 7 bases in between. This CDR3 reads CASSLGRNYEQYF. The DNA of the CDR3 is TGTGCCAGCAGCTTGGGGCGGAACTACGAGCAGTACTTC.

The CDR3 reads CASRDRENSPLHF. CDR3 sequence (DNA): TGTGCCAGCAGGGACAGGGAGAATTCACCCCTCCACTTT. The chain recombines TRBV6-4 with TRBJ1-6; 8 bases line up with TRBD1. The CDR3 is 13 amino acids. From germline, CDR1 is MRHNA and CDR2 SNTAGT. Trimming at V came to 6 bases and at J to 7 bases, leaving 2 bases not matched to a gene.

As DNA, the CDR3 is TGCAGTGCTAGTGGTCCGCGCGAGCAGTACTTC. Amino acid sequence: CSASGPREQYF. V gene TRBV20-1 combines with J gene TRBJ2-7; D call uncertain. The CDR3 spans 11 residues. V lost 3 bases and J lost 6, with 9 bases in between. The V gene's germline CDR1 is DFQATT and CDR2 SNEGSKA (reference sequence).

The chain uses TRBV27 and TRBJ2-7, with D possibly matching TRBD1 (6 bases). V shed 8 bases and J shed 0 bases, with 8 bases lying between them. Germline assignment: CDR1 MNHEY and CDR2 SMNVEV (reference sequence). The CDR3 is made up of 12 amino acids. The CDR3 bases are TGTGCCAGCCGGGACAACTCCTACGAGCAGTACTTC. It specifies CASRDNSYEQYF.

This clone was counted between two and nine times. The CDR3 reads CSASNSETQYF. CDR3 nucleotides: TGCAGTGCTAGTAACTCGGAGACCCAGTACTTC. V usage is TRBV20-1 and J usage is TRBJ2-5; the D is unclear. V was pared by 3 bases and J by 5 bases, with 7 bases between. Germline CDR1 and CDR2: DFQATT and SNEGSKA (reference sequence). This CDR3 has 11 residues.

This chain joins TRBV5-1 and TRBJ2-1; maybe TRBD2 (6 bases). There are 14 residues in the CDR3. Trimming took off 1 base at V and 4 bases at J, with 9 bases between the two ends. The germline V gene has CDR1 SGHRS and CDR2 YFSETQ. DNA for the CDR3: TGCGCCAGCAGCTTGCGGGGGAGATACAATGAGCAGTTCTTC. Its protein product is CASSLRGRYNEQFF.

This CDR3 is CASRSDIPYEQYF. The CDR3 coding sequence is TGTGCCAGCAGGTCGGACATTCCCTACGAGCAGTACTTC. The chain links TRBV7-9 to TRBJ2-5; TRBD1 is a possible D gene (5 bases). The DNA matches TRBJ2-7 better at its end, which makes the J call doubtful. Looked up from germline, CDR1 is SEHNR and CDR2 is FQNEAQ (reference sequence). The CDR3 length is 13 residues.

The gene calls are TRBV13 and TRBJ1-4; 7 bases map to TRBD1. The trim removed 2 bases at V and 4 bases at J, leaving 4 bases unmatched. Germline lookup yields CDR1 PRHDT and CDR2 FYEKMQ (reference sequence). The CDR3 spans 15 residues. CDR3 DNA sequence: TGTGCCAGCAGCTTACTGACAGGGAATAATGAAAAACTGTTTTTT. Translated, it gives CASSLLTGNNEKLFF.